This T cell receptor beta chain was sequenced during a study of shared clonotypes between healthy human individuals. The V gene's germline CDR1 is SGHNT and CDR2 YENEEA. The CDR3 consists of 15 residues. Trimming pared 5 bases from V and 7 bases from J, leaving 21 bases between. Clones were sequenced by immunoSEQ multiplex PCR, and TCRdb holds only the in-frame ones, with some missing. The table includes 640,000 or so clones, more than 70% detected once. The J gene is TRBJ2-7, the V gene TRBV11-3; D is possibly TRBD1 or TRBD2 (6 bases each). The source is a woman in her twenties or thirties in good health. The sequencing sample was made of memory CD4+ T cells sorted from blood. Subset denoted: CD45RA-negative fraction. The CDR3 DNA is TGTGCCAGCAGCGCCCAACCGGGGGCCCCGTGGGAGCAGTACTTC. It is translated as CASSAQPGAPWEQYF.